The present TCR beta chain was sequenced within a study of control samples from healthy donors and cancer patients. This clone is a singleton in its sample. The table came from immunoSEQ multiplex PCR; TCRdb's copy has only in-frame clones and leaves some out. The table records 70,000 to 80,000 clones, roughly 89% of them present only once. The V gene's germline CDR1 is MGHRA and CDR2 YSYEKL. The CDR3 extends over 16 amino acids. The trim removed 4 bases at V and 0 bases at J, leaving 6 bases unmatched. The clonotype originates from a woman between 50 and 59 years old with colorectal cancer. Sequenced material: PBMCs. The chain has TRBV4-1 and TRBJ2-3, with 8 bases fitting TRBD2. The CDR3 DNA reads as TGCGCCAGCAGCCCGGGGGGGGCCTTTAGCACAGATACGCAGTATTTT. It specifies CASSPGGAFSTDTQYF.